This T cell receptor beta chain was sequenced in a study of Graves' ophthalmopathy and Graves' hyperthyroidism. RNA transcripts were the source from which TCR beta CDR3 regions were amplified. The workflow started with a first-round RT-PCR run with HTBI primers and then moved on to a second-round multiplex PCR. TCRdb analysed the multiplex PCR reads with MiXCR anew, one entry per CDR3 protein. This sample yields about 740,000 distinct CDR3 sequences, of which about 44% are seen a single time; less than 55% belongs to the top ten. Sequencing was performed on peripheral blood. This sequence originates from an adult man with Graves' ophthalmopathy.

The DNA of the CDR3 is TGTGCCACCAGCAGAGATGGGACAGCTGATGGCTACACCTTC. This sequence encodes CATSRDGTADGYTF. This rearrangement joins TRBV15 to TRBJ1-2, with 7 positions matching TRBD1. The CDR3 consists of 14 residues. In germline, CDR1 is LNHNV, CDR2 YYDKDF (reference sequence). Unmatched junction bases numbered 4, after V lost 0 bases and J lost 6 bases.